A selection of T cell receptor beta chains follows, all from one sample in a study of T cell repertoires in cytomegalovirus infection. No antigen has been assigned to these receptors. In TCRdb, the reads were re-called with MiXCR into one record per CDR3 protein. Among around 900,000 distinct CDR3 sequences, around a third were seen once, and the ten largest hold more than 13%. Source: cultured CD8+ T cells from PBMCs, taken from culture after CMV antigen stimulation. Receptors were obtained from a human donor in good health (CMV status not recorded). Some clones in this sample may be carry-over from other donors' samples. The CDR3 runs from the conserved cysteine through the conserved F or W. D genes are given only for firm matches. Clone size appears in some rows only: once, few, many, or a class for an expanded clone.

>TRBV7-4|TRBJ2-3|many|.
CASSLGGSGTDTQYF
TGTGCCAGCAGCTTGGGCGGCTCAGGGACAGATACGCAGTATTTT
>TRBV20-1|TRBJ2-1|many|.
CSAGGGGTYNEQFF
TGCAGTGCTGGCGGGGGCGGCACGTACAATGAGCAGTTCTTC
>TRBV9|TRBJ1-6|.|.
CASNPSGSGYNSPLHF
TGTGCCAGCAACCCCTCGGGGTCGGGATATAATTCACCCCTCCACTTT
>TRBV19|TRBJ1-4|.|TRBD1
CASSTYGTGNEKLFF
TGTGCCAGTAGTACCTACGGGACAGGGAATGAAAAACTGTTTTTT
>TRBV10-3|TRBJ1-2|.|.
CAIKGLSREGYTF
TGTGCCATCAAAGGCCTGAGCCGGGAGGGCTACACCTTC
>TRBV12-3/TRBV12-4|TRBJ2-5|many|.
CASSPPGGGSETQYF
TGTGCCAGCAGTCCCCCAGGTGGAGGGTCGGAGACCCAGTACTTC
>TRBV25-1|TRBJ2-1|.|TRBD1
CASSPPFGTDSYNEQFF
TGTGCCAGCAGCCCTCCCTTCGGGACAGACTCCTACAATGAGCAGTTCTTC
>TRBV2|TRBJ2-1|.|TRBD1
CASSFPGQEYEQFF
TGTGCCAGCAGCTTCCCGGGACAGGAGTATGAGCAGTTCTTC
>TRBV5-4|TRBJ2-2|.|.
CASSWAASNTGELFF
TGTGCCAGCAGCTGGGCGGCTTCGAACACCGGGGAGCTGTTTTTT
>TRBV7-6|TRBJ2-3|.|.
CASSPAMGTDTQYF
TGTGCCAGCAGCCCTGCTATGGGGACAGATACGCAGTATTTT
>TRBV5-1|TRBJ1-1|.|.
CASSLRQGIMNTEAFF
TGCGCCAGCAGCTTGAGGCAGGGCATAATGAACACTGAAGCTTTCTTT
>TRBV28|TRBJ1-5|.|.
CASSFGDFEGQPQHF
TGTGCCAGCAGTTTCGGGGACTTCGAAGGGCAGCCCCAGCATTTT
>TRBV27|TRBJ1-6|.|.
CASSLLVQGGSPLHF
TGTGCCAGCAGTTTATTGGTTCAGGGTGGTTCACCCCTCCACTTT
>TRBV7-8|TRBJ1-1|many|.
CATITMKDTEAFF
TGTGCCACCATCACCATGAAGGACACTGAAGCTTTCTTT